A selection of T cell receptor beta chains follows, all from one sample in a study of blood T cell repertoires in COVID-19. Method: immunoSEQ multiplex PCR; TCRdb's copy keeps in-frame clones and lacks some. The sample shows about 230,000 clones, over 65% of them seen only once. Sequenced material: peripheral blood. Receptors originate from a woman aged 70-85 years with active or convalescent COVID-19. CDR3s include the opening cysteine and the closing phenylalanine or tryptophan. A D gene is named only where the DNA matches it firmly. A clone size is listed for some rows: how often the clone was seen (once, few, many), or a class if it is expanded.

TRBD1	16	NA	TRBV3-1/TRBV3-2	TRBJ1-6	TGTGCCAGCAGAGGGAATACAGGGGGGGGATTTTCCCCCCTCCACTTT	CASRGNTGGGFSPLHF
TRBD1	15	NA	TRBV7-6	TRBJ1-6	TGTGCCAGCAGCGTATCGGGACAGTATAATTCACCCCTCCACTTT	CASSVSGQYNSPLHF
TRBD1	13	NA	TRBV19	TRBJ1-2	TGTGCCAGTTCCACACAGGGGGACTATGGCTACACCTTC	CASSTQGDYGYTF
TRBD1	14	NA	TRBV15	TRBJ2-7	TGTGCCACCAGCCGGGACAGGGGAACGGGCGAGCAGTACTTC	CATSRDRGTGEQYF
NA	14	NA	TRBV28	TRBJ1-5	TGTGCCAGCAGTCGGGGACACCCTAATCAGCCCCAGCATTTT	CASSRGHPNQPQHF
NA	13	NA	TRBV25-1	TRBJ1-6	TGTGCCAGCTCCCGACAGCCAGATTCACCCCTCCACTTT	CASSRQPDSPLHF
NA	16	NA	TRBV21-1	TRBJ2-7	TGTGCCAGCAGCGTGGGGGAGGCGGGAGATCCCTACGAGCAGTACTTC	CASSVGEAGDPYEQYF
TRBD2	16	few	TRBV9	TRBJ2-3	TGTGCCAGCAGCGTCGGGACTAGCGGGTTCACAGATACGCAGTATTTT	CASSVGTSGFTDTQYF
TRBD1	16	NA	TRBV7-3	TRBJ1-2	TGTGCCAGCAGCTTAACGGGAGGACAGGGGAACTATGGCTACACCTTC	CASSLTGGQGNYGYTF
TRBD1	16	NA	TRBV18	TRBJ2-7	TGTGCCAGCTCACCACCGACAGGGGGCGCTATGCACGAGCAGTACTTC	CASSPPTGGAMHEQYF
TRBD1	13	NA	TRBV7-2	TRBJ1-1	TGTGCCAGCAGTCGACAGGGGAACACTGAAGCTTTCTTT	CASSRQGNTEAFF
TRBD1	15	NA	TRBV3-1/TRBV3-2	TRBJ2-7	TGTGCCAGCAGCCACGGGACAGGCGGGACCTACGAGCAGTACTTC	CASSHGTGGTYEQYF
NA	15	NA	TRBV3-1/TRBV3-2	TRBJ2-7	TGTGCCAGCAGCCCACTTTGGCACAGATGCTACGAGCAGTACTTC	CASSPLWHRCYEQYF
TRBD1	17	NA	TRBV18	TRBJ2-5	TGTGCCAGCTCACCGCAGGGAGCCGGGACAGGGGGAGAGACCCAGTACTTC	CASSPQGAGTGGETQYF
TRBD2	13	NA	TRBV5-1	TRBJ2-5	TGCGCCAGCAAAGCTAGCGGGCAAGAGACCCAGTACTTC	CASKASGQETQYF
NA	14	NA	TRBV5-1	TRBJ1-1	TGCGCCAGCAGCTTGGATCCGGGGGGCACTGAAGCTTTCTTT	CASSLDPGGTEAFF
TRBD2	18	NA	TRBV28	TRBJ2-3	TGTGCCAGCAGTTTCCCCTTAGCGGGAGGGCCGTCGATAGATACGCAGTATTTT	CASSFPLAGGPSIDTQYF
TRBD2	15	NA	TRBV28	TRBJ2-5	TGTGCCAGCAGTTTATTAGGCGGGGAGGGGGAGACCCAGTACTTC	CASSLLGGEGETQYF
NA	13	NA	TRBV10-3	TRBJ1-1	TGTGCCATCGTCGAGGCAGGGAAGGCTGAAGCTTTCTTT	CAIVEAGKAEAFF
TRBD1	14	NA	TRBV23-1	TRBJ1-1	TGCGCCAGCAGTCAGACAGGGACGGACACTGAAGCTTTCTTT	CASSQTGTDTEAFF
TRBD2	13	NA	TRBV29-1	TRBJ2-7	TGCAGCGTTGGTGGGACTAGGGGCTACGAGCAGTACTTC	CSVGGTRGYEQYF
NA	12	NA	TRBV9	TRBJ1-2	TGTGCCAGCAACAGACAGACCGGTGGCTACACCTTC	CASNRQTGGYTF
TRBD2	15	NA	TRBV15	TRBJ2-2	TGTGCCACCAGCGGTACTAGCGACGGCACCGGGGAGCTGTTTTTT	CATSGTSDGTGELFF
TRBD2	16	NA	TRBV11-2	TRBJ2-5	TGTGCCAGCAGCTCGGGACTAGCGGGAGCGCGGGAGACCCAGTACTTC	CASSSGLAGARETQYF
NA	15	NA	TRBV27	TRBJ2-5	TGTGCCAGCAGTTTATCTCAGGGGGGTATGGAGACCCAGTACTTC	CASSLSQGGMETQYF
NA	15	once	TRBV2	TRBJ2-7	TGTGCCAGCAGTGCCGGCGGGGGCCGCCCCTACGAGCAGTACTTC	CASSAGGGRPYEQYF
NA	17	NA	TRBV9	TRBJ1-6	TGTGCCAGCAGCGTAGGGGTAGGAACGGGGTTAGATTCACCCCTCCACTTT	CASSVGVGTGLDSPLHF
TRBD2	18	NA	TRBV18	TRBJ2-2	TGTGCCAGCTCCGCCCAAAGCATACAGCGGGATTACCGCGGGGAGCTGTTTTTT	CASSAQSIQRDYRGELFF
NA	14	NA	TRBV4-3	TRBJ1-1	TGCGCCAGCAAACGTCAGGAGGAGAACACTGAAGCTTTCTTT	CASKRQEENTEAFF
TRBD1	15	NA	TRBV2	TRBJ2-3	TGTGCCAGCAGTCGGGACAGGAGTCCCACAGATACGCAGTATTTT	CASSRDRSPTDTQYF
NA	11	NA	TRBV18	TRBJ2-1	TGTGCCAGCTCGAGGCGGAATGAGCAGTTCTTC	CASSRRNEQFF
NA	12	NA	TRBV12-3/TRBV12-4	TRBJ1-1	TGTGCCAGCACGGGAGGGGGCACTGAAGCTTTCTTT	CASTGGGTEAFF
TRBD1	17	NA	TRBV7-2	TRBJ1-2	TGTGCCAGCAGCCCCCTCCTTGGACAGGGGGTTGACTATGGCTACACCTTC	CASSPLLGQGVDYGYTF
NA	13	NA	TRBV29-1	TRBJ1-6	TGCAGCGTTCATGAGGGCCTAGGGTCACCCCTCCACTTT	CSVHEGLGSPLHF
NA	11	NA	TRBV29-1	TRBJ2-1	TGCAGCGCCTCCTACTACAATGAGCAGTTCTTC	CSASYYNEQFF
NA	15	NA	TRBV27	TRBJ1-1	TGTGCCAGCAGCCAACAGGATACCGGGGGCACTGAAGCTTTCTTT	CASSQQDTGGTEAFF
TRBD1	16	NA	TRBV7-9	TRBJ1-5	TGTGCCAGCAGCTTAGGTCCGGACAGGTTCAATCAGCCCCAGCATTTT	CASSLGPDRFNQPQHF
NA	15	once	TRBV6-5	TRBJ2-5	TGTGCCAGCAGTTTCACAGGGTACCGTCAAGAGACCCAGTACTTC	CASSFTGYRQETQYF
NA	13	NA	TRBV28	TRBJ1-2	TGTGCCAGCAGACCTGGAGCAAACTATGGCTACACCTTC	CASRPGANYGYTF
TRBD1	15	few	TRBV5-4	TRBJ1-6	TGTGCCAGCAGCTGGACAGGGGCCGGGAATTCACCCCTCCACTTT	CASSWTGAGNSPLHF
TRBD1	13	NA	TRBV5-4	TRBJ2-5	TGTGCCAGCAGGGGACAGGGGGCCGAGACCCAGTACTTC	CASRGQGAETQYF
NA	15	NA	TRBV6-5	TRBJ1-6	TGTGCCAGCAGGTCTCAGGGGTTAGGAAATTCACCCCTCCACTTT	CASRSQGLGNSPLHF
NA	14	once	TRBV5-1	TRBJ2-1	TGCGCCAGCAGCTTGGGAGTTCAGGGGAATGAGCAGTTCTTC	CASSLGVQGNEQFF
TRBD1	16	NA	TRBV27	TRBJ2-5	TGTGCCAGCAGCATAGGACAGGCAACTTCACAAGAGACCCAGTACTTC	CASSIGQATSQETQYF
TRBD2	19	NA	TRBV9	TRBJ2-1	TGTGCCAGCAGCTACGGACTAGCGGGGGGCTTTAGCTCCTACAATGAGCAGTTCTTC	CASSYGLAGGFSSYNEQFF
TRBD2	13	NA	TRBV24-1	TRBJ2-3	TGTGCCACCAGGAGCGGGGGGGCTGATACGCAGTATTTT	CATRSGGADTQYF
TRBD1	13	NA	TRBV7-2	TRBJ1-2	TGTGCCAGCAGCGCCTGGACAGGGAACGGCTACACCTTC	CASSAWTGNGYTF
TRBD1	16	NA	TRBV7-2	TRBJ1-6	TGTGCCAGCAGTCTTATGGGGGACAGGGTCGGTTCACCCCTCCACTTT	CASSLMGDRVGSPLHF